The clone carrying this T cell receptor beta chain was found many times. Trimming cost V 1 base and J 2 bases, with 14 bases left between them. CDR3 length equals 16 residues. A second about 6 to 12 cycle PCR used barcoded and J-beta primers. TCRdb re-called the 5' RACE reads with MiXCR, one entry per CDR3 protein. The table includes about 810,000 distinct CDR3 sequences, under 40% detected once. These data belong to a study of blood T cells in healthy people across ages. This receptor was taken from a man aged 18-30 years in good health. Material: blood. V and J are TRBV12-3 or TRBV12-4 and TRBJ1-2, with D perhaps TRBD1 (5 bases). The CDR3 region has the DNA TGTGCCAGCAGTTTAGGGGCCCAGGGTCGGAACTATGGCTACACCTTC. This translates into CASSLGAQGRNYGYTF.